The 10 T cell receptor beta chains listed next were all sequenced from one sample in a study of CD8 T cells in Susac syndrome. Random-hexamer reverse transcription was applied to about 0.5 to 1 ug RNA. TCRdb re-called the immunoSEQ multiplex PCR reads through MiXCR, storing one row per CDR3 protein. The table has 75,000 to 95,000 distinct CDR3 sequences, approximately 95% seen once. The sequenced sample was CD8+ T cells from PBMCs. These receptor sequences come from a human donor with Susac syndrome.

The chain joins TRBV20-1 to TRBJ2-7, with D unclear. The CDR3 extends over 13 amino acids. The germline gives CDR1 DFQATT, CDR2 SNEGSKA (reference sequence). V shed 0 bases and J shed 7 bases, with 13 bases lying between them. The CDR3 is CSARDPARREQYF. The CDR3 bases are TGCAGTGCTAGAGATCCCGCTAGGAGAGAGCAGTACTTC.

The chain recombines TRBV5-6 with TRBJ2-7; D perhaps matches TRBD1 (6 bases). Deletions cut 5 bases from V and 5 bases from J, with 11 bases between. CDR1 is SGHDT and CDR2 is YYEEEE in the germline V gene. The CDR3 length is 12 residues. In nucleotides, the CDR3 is TGTGCCAGCAGTCCACAGGGCCACGAGCAGTACTTC. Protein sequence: CASSPQGHEQYF.

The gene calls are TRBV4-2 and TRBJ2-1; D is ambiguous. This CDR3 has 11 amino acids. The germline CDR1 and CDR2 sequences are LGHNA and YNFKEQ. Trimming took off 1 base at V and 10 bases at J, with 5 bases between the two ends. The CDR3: CASSQGREQFF. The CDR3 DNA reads TGTGCCAGCAGCCAAGGACGCGAGCAGTTCTTC.

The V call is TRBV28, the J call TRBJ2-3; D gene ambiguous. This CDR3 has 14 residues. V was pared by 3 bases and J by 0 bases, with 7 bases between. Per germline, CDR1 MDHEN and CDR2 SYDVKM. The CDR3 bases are TGTGCCAGCAGTTTGACGACTAGCACAGATACGCAGTATTTT. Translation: CASSLTTSTDTQYF.

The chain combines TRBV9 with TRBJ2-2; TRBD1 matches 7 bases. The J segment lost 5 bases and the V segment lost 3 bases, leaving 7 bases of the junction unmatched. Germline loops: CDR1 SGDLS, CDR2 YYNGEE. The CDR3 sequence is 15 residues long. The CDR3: CASSAGQPPTGELFF. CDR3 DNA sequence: TGTGCCAGCAGCGCGGGACAGCCCCCGACCGGGGAGCTGTTTTTT.

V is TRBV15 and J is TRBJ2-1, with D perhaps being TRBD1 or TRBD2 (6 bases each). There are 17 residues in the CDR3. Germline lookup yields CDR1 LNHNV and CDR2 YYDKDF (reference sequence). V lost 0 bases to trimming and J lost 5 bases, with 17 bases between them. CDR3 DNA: TGTGCCACCAGCAGAGAAGTAGCGGAGGGGGACCACAATGAGCAGTTCTTC. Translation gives CATSREVAEGDHNEQFF.

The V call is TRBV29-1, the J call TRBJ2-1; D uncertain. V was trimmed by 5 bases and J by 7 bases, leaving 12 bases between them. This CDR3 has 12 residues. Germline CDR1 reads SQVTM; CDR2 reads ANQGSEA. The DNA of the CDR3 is TGCAGCGTTCCCACACAACGGAATGAGCAGTTCTTC. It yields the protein CSVPTQRNEQFF.

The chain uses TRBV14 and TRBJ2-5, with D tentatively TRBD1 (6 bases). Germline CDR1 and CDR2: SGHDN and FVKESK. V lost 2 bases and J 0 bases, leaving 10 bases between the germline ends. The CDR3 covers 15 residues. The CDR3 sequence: CASSQFQGNQETQYF. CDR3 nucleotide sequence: TGTGCCAGCAGCCAATTCCAGGGGAACCAAGAGACCCAGTACTTC.

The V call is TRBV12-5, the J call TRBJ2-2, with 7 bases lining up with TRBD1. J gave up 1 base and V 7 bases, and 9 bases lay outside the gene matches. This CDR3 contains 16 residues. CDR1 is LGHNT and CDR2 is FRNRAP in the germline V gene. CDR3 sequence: CASAGLGQVNTGELFF. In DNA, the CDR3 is TGTGCTAGTGCCGGTCTTGGACAGGTGAACACCGGGGAGCTGTTTTTT.

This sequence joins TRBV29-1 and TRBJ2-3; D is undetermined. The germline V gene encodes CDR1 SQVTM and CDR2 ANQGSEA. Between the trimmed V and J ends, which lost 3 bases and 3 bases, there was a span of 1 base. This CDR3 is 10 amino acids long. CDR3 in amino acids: CSVETDTQYF. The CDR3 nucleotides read TGCAGCGTTGAGACAGATACGCAGTATTTT.